This T cell receptor (beta chain) was recorded in a study of long-term antiretroviral therapy in people with HIV. Study-level points and caveats: Even long-term ART left TRB diversity below transplant donor controls, despite gains.

A v3.0 immunoSEQ assay was performed at survey level. The protocol was immunoSEQ multiplex PCR, while the TCRdb copy is restricted to in-frame clones and leaves out a portion. The data contain about 36,000 clones, 75% to 85% of them seen just once; the ten biggest clones take up around 5.5%. About this clone: Its antigen is as yet unknown.

Germline V gene data show CDR1 as MDHEN and CDR2 as SYDVKM. The CDR3 covers 14 residues. The junction had 6 bases not matched to a gene; V was cut back by 2 bases and J by 5 bases. This receptor was taken from a man aged 25-45 years with HIV. Sample: unsorted PBMCs, taken 3.4 years after starting antiretroviral therapy. The chain couples TRBV28 to TRBJ2-7; TRBD1 matches 7 bases. The CDR3 nucleotides read TGTGCCAGCAGTTTAAGCCACAGGGGTAACGAGCAGTACTTC. The encoded protein is CASSLSHRGNEQYF.